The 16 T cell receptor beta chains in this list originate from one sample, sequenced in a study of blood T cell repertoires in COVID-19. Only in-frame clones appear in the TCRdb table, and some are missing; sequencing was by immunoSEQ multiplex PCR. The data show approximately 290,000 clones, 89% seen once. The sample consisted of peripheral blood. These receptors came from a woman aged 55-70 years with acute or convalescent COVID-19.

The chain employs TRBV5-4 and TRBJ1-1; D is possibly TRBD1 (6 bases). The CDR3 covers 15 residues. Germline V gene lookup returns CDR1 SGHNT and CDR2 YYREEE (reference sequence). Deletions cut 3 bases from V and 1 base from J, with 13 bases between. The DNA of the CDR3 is TGTGCCAGCAGCTACCTGACCAGGGGGAACACTGAAGCTTTCTTT. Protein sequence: CASSYLTRGNTEAFF.

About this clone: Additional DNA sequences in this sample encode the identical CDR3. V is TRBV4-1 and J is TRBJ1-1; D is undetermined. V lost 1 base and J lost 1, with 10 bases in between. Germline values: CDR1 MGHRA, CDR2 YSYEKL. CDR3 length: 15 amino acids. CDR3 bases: TGCGCCAGCAGCCAAGCGGAAGGAGCGAACACTGAAGCTTTCTTT. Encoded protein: CASSQAEGANTEAFF.

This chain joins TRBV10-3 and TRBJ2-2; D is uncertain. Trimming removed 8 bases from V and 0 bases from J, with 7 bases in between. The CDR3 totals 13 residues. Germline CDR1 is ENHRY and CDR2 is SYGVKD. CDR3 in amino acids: CAIEQANTGELFF. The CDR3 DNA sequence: TGTGCCATCGAGCAGGCGAACACCGGGGAGCTGTTTTTT.

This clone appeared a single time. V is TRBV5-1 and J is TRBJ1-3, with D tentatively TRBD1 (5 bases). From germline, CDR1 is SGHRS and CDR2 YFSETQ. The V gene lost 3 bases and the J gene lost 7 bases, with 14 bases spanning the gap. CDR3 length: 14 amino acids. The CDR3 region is CASSSLDSLNTIYF. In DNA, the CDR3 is TGCGCCAGCAGCTCCTTAGACAGTCTGAACACCATATATTTT.

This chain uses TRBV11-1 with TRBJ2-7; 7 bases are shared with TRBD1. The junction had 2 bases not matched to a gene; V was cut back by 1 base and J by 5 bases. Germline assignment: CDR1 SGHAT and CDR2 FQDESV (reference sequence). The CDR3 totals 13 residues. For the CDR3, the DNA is TGTGCCAGCAGCTTAGGACAGGGAAACGAGCAGTACTTC. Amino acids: CASSLGQGNEQYF.

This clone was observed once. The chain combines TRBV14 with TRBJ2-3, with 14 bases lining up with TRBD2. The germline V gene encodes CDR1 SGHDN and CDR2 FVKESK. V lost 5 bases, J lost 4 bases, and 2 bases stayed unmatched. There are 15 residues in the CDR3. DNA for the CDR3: TGTGCCAGCAGCACGACTAGCGGGAGGGCAGATACGCAGTATTTT. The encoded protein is CASSTTSGRADTQYF.

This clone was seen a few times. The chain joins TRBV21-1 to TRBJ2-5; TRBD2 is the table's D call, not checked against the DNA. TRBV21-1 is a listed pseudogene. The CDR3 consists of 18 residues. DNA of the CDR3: TGTGCCAGCAGCAAAGGGGGGACTAGCGGGCCATATCAAGAGACCCAGTACTTC. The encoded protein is CASSKGGTSGPYQETQYF.

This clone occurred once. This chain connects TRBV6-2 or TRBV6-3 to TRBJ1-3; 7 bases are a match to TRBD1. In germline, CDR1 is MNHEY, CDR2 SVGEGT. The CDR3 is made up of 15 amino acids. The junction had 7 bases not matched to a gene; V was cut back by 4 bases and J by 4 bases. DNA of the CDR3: TGTGCCAGCAGTTCTTCTTGGACAGGCGGAAACACCATATATTTT. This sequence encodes CASSSSWTGGNTIYF.

CDR3 sequence (DNA): TGTGCCAGCACCCCTTGGGGGCGGGGGGACATGAACACTGAAGCTTTCTTT. Encoded protein: CASTPWGRGDMNTEAFF. The rearrangement joins TRBV28 to TRBJ1-1; perhaps TRBD1 as D (6 bases). In germline, CDR1 is MDHEN, CDR2 SYDVKM. V dropped 7 bases and J dropped 0 bases, with 21 bases sitting between them. The CDR3 is 17 residues long.

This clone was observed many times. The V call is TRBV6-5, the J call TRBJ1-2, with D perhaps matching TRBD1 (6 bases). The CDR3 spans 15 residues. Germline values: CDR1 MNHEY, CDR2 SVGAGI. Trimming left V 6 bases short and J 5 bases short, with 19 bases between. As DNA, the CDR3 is TGTGCCAGCAGCCAAGGGGGGGGAGACGGGTATGGCTACACCTTC. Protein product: CASSQGGGDGYGYTF.

The CDR3 DNA sequence: TGCAGCGTTGGGTTTAGTATCAGGGGCTCGGGTGGCTACACCTTC. As protein: CSVGFSIRGSGGYTF. The chain is built from TRBV29-1 and TRBJ1-2; TRBD1 is a possible D gene (6 bases). The germline V gene has CDR1 SQVTM and CDR2 ANQGSEA. The V end was cut by 4 bases, the J end by 7 bases, with 22 bases between. The CDR3 consists of 15 residues.

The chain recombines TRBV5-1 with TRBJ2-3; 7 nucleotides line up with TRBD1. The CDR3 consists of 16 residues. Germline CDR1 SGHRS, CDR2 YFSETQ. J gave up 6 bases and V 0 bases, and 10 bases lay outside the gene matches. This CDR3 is CASSLGTGQRGDTQYF. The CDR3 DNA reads TGCGCCAGCAGCTTGGGGACAGGCCAAAGAGGGGATACGCAGTATTTT. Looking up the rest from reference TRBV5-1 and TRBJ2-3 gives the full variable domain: KAGVTQTPRYLIKTRGQQVTLSCSPISGHRSVSWYQQTPGQGLQFLFEYFSETQRNKGNFPGRFSGRQFSNSRSEMNVSTLELGDSALYLCASSLGTGQRGDTQYFGPGTRLTVL.

This CDR3 is CASSITKRSDTQYF. The DNA for the CDR3 is TGTGCCAGCAGTATAACTAAAAGGTCAGATACGCAGTATTTT. The J gene is TRBJ2-3, the V gene TRBV6-5; D not resolved. CDR3 length: 14 residues. Between the trimmed V and J ends, which lost 5 bases and 4 bases, there was a span of 13 bases. Germline V CDR1 and CDR2: MNHEY, SVGAGI.

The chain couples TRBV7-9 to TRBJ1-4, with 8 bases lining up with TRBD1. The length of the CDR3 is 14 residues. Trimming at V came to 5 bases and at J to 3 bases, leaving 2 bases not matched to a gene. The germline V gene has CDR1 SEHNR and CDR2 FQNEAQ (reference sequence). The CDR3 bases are TGTGCCAGCAGCCCGGACAGGGCTAATGAAAAACTGTTTTTT. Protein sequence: CASSPDRANEKLFF.

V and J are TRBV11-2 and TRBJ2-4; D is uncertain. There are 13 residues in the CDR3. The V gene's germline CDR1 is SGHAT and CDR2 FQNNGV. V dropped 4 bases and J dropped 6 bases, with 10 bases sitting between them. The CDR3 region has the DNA TGTGCCAGCAGCTCGTTTAGCAGAAACATTCAGTACTTC. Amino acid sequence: CASSSFSRNIQYF.

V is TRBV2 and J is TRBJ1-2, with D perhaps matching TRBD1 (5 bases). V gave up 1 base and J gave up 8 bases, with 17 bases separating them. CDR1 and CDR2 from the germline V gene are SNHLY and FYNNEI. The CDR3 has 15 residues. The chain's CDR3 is CASSEEGSHWGGYTF. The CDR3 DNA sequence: TGTGCCAGCAGTGAAGAGGGGTCACATTGGGGAGGCTACACCTTC. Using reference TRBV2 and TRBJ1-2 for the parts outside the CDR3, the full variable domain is EPEVTQTPSHQVTQMGQEVILRCVPISNHLYFYWYRQILGQKVEFLVSFYNNEISEKSEIFDDQFSVERPDGSNFTLKIRSTKLEDSAMYFCASSEEGSHWGGYTFGSGTRLTVV.